This TCR beta chain was identified during a study of blood T cell repertoires in COVID-19. The germline gives CDR1 SGHAT, CDR2 FQNNGV. The CDR3 is 14 amino acids. V gave up 2 bases and J gave up 2 bases, with 7 bases separating them. TCRdb keeps only in-frame clones here, not all; method: immunoSEQ multiplex PCR. Here the sample spans about 140,000 clones, more than 65% being singletons. The source is a human donor in a cohort sampled during active COVID-19. The rearrangement links TRBV11-2 to TRBJ1-3; D is uncertain. Material for sequencing was peripheral blood. CDR3: CASSLRTTGNTIYF. CDR3 nucleotide sequence: TGTGCCAGCAGCTTACGGACTACTGGAAACACCATATATTTT.